The rows below give T cell receptor beta chains drawn from one sample of a study of blood T cell repertoires in COVID-19. The assay was immunoSEQ multiplex PCR, and TCRdb's table has in-frame clones only and misses some. The sample has 250,000 to 300,000 clones, 90% seen once; the top ten hold 2.1%. Sequencing was done on a sample of peripheral blood. Receptor source: a woman between 55 and 75 years old with COVID-19, enrolled during active disease. The CDR3 runs from the conserved cysteine through the conserved F or W. Fields, in order: clone size, V gene, J gene, D gene, CDR3 DNA, CDR3 protein. A D gene is named only where the DNA matches it firmly. Expanded clones get a size class; other rows say once, few or many, or leave the size out.

size: -; V: TRBV7-2; J: TRBJ1-2; D: TRBD1; DNA: TGTGCCAGCAGCCCACTGACAGGGTACTATGGCTACACCTTC; CDR3: CASSPLTGYYGYTF
size: -; V: TRBV7-2; J: TRBJ1-2; D: -; DNA: TGTGCCAGCAGCTACTTACAGGGCACCTATGGCTACACCTTC; CDR3: CASSYLQGTYGYTF
size: once; V: TRBV18; J: TRBJ2-7; D: -; DNA: TGTGCCAGCTCACCAAGGGGTAGCTACGAGCAGTACTTC; CDR3: CASSPRGSYEQYF
size: -; V: TRBV19; J: TRBJ1-2; D: TRBD1; DNA: TGTGCCAGTAGTGGACAGGGGAACTATGGCTACACCTTC; CDR3: CASSGQGNYGYTF
size: -; V: TRBV9; J: TRBJ2-5; D: TRBD2; DNA: TGTGCCAGCAGCGTAGGCTCTAGCGGGGGTCGCCAAGAGACCCAGTACTTC; CDR3: CASSVGSSGGRQETQYF
size: -; V: TRBV6-2/TRBV6-3; J: TRBJ1-2; D: -; DNA: TGTGCCAGCAGTCTCCCAGGTATCTATGGCTACACCTTC; CDR3: CASSLPGIYGYTF
size: once; V: TRBV5-1; J: TRBJ1-1; D: TRBD1; DNA: TGCGCCAGCAGCCCTGACAGGGCGAGTTTGAACACTGAAGCTTTCTTT; CDR3: CASSPDRASLNTEAFF
size: -; V: TRBV6-5; J: TRBJ1-1; D: -; DNA: TGTGCCAGCACCCCTTCGGGAGGTAAGACTGAAGCTTTCTTT; CDR3: CASTPSGGKTEAFF
size: once; V: TRBV7-4; J: TRBJ1-2; D: -; DNA: TGTGCCAGGGAGCATGGCTACACCTTC; CDR3: CAREHGYTF
size: -; V: TRBV18; J: TRBJ1-1; D: -; DNA: TGTGCCAGCTCACCAAGGGTCGGGGTGGGCGGCACTGAAGCTTTCTTT; CDR3: CASSPRVGVGGTEAFF
size: -; V: TRBV30; J: TRBJ2-7; D: TRBD1; DNA: TGTGCCTGGAGTGTGCCAAGGACAGGCTCCTACGAGCAGTACTTC; CDR3: CAWSVPRTGSYEQYF
size: -; V: TRBV19; J: TRBJ1-1; D: TRBD1; DNA: TGTGCCAGTAGTATAATCGGGACAGCGAACACTGAAGCTTTCTTT; CDR3: CASSIIGTANTEAFF
size: -; V: TRBV2; J: TRBJ1-1; D: TRBD1; DNA: TGTGCCAGCAGTGCCGCTTCGGACAGGGAGAACACTGAAGCTTTCTTT; CDR3: CASSAASDRENTEAFF
size: -; V: TRBV4-2; J: TRBJ2-1; D: TRBD1; DNA: TGTGCCAGCAGCTACATCCTGGGACAGGGCTCCTACAATGAGCAGTTCTTC; CDR3: CASSYILGQGSYNEQFF
size: -; V: TRBV18; J: TRBJ2-1; D: TRBD2; DNA: TGTGCCAGCTCACCACAGGCGACTAGCGGGGGCAATGAGCAGTTCTTC; CDR3: CASSPQATSGGNEQFF
size: -; V: TRBV5-4; J: TRBJ2-3; D: TRBD2; DNA: TGTGCCAGCAGCTTGGCTGCGGGGGGGCTCTCAGATACGCAGTATTTT; CDR3: CASSLAAGGLSDTQYF
size: -; V: TRBV6-9; J: TRBJ1-5; D: -; DNA: TGTGCCAGCAGTTATTCTTCAGGCAGACCCGACAATCAGCCCCAGCATTTT; CDR3: CASSYSSGRPDNQPQHF
size: -; V: TRBV6-6; J: TRBJ1-2; D: TRBD1; DNA: TGTGCCAGCAGATGGACAGGGGATCCTAACTATGGCTACACCTTC; CDR3: CASRWTGDPNYGYTF
size: -; V: TRBV6-5; J: TRBJ2-7; D: TRBD1; DNA: TGTGCCAGCAGTCCCTTGACAGGGGCGAACGAGCAGTACTTC; CDR3: CASSPLTGANEQYF
size: -; V: TRBV7-2; J: TRBJ1-3; D: -; DNA: TGTGCCAACCAGGGGTCAGGAAACACCATATATTTT; CDR3: CANQGSGNTIYF
size: -; V: TRBV6-5; J: TRBJ1-5; D: -; DNA: TGTGCCAGCAGTTACTCGAGGGGGAATCAGCCCCAGCATTTT; CDR3: CASSYSRGNQPQHF
size: -; V: TRBV5-4; J: TRBJ2-5; D: -; DNA: TGTGCCAGCAGCTCGTCGCGCTCGGGGGAGACCCAGTACTTC; CDR3: CASSSSRSGETQYF
size: -; V: TRBV7-3; J: TRBJ2-3; D: -; DNA: TGTGCCAGCAGCATCCCGACCTCGGGGGCAGATACGCAGTATTTT; CDR3: CASSIPTSGADTQYF
size: -; V: TRBV7-8; J: TRBJ1-4; D: TRBD1; DNA: TGTGCCAGCAGCTCACGACAGGGAACCCATGAAAAACTGTTTTTT; CDR3: CASSSRQGTHEKLFF
size: -; V: TRBV18; J: TRBJ1-5; D: -; DNA: TGTGCCAGCTCATCCCAGGGGAATAGGGCTCAGCCCCAGCATTTT; CDR3: CASSSQGNRAQPQHF
size: -; V: TRBV5-4; J: TRBJ2-2; D: TRBD2; DNA: TGTGCCAGCAGCTTGGCCGGAGCTAGCGGGGGCCCCGCAGGGGAGCTGTTTTTT; CDR3: CASSLAGASGGPAGELFF
size: -; V: TRBV6-6; J: TRBJ1-4; D: -; DNA: TGTGCCAGCACCATGTCAGGGATTGAAAAACTGTTTTTT; CDR3: CASTMSGIEKLFF
size: few; V: TRBV28; J: TRBJ2-7; D: TRBD2; DNA: TGTGCCAGCAGTTCCCACAGACTAGCGGGGAGTAGCTACGAGCAGTACTTC; CDR3: CASSSHRLAGSSYEQYF
size: -; V: TRBV28; J: TRBJ1-1; D: TRBD1; DNA: TGTGCCAGCAGAACAGGGGGGATATCTGAAGCTTTCTTT; CDR3: CASRTGGISEAFF
size: -; V: TRBV19; J: TRBJ1-5; D: TRBD1; DNA: TGTGCCAGTAAGGACAGGGGGCGTGGGCAGCCCCAGCATTTT; CDR3: CASKDRGRGQPQHF
size: -; V: TRBV9; J: TRBJ1-1; D: -; DNA: TGTGCCAGCAGCCCACGTGGAGTGTCTGAAGCTTTCTTT; CDR3: CASSPRGVSEAFF
size: -; V: TRBV28; J: TRBJ2-2; D: -; DNA: TGTGCCAGCAGTTCCTGGTGGGCGGGCGGAATCACCGGGGAGCTGTTTTTT; CDR3: CASSSWWAGGITGELFF
size: -; V: TRBV11-2; J: TRBJ2-2; D: -; DNA: TGTGCCAGCAGCCCCGACAGGAACACCGGGGAGCTGTTTTTT; CDR3: CASSPDRNTGELFF
size: -; V: TRBV9; J: TRBJ1-1; D: -; DNA: TGTGCCAGCAGCCCCCCTAAGAACACTGAAGCTTTCTTT; CDR3: CASSPPKNTEAFF
size: -; V: TRBV4-2; J: TRBJ1-5; D: TRBD1; DNA: TGTGCCAGCAGCCGACGACCGGACAGGGGATTGGGCAATAGCAATCAGCCCCAGCATTTT; CDR3: CASSRRPDRGLGNSNQPQHF